Shown below are 14 T cell receptor beta chains from a single sample sequenced in a study of T cell changes during pregnancy in multiple sclerosis. Generated by immunoSEQ multiplex PCR, the TCRdb table keeps only in-frame clones and is missing some. The table shows 75,000 to 95,000 clones, with around 89% occurring only once. Sequenced here: peripheral blood, sampled in the first trimester of pregnancy. These receptor sequences come from a female donor in good health, enrolled as a control in a pregnancy study.

J is TRBJ2-7 and V is TRBV27, with D possibly matching TRBD1 (7 bases). The CDR3 totals 14 residues. CDR1 and CDR2 from the germline V gene are MNHEY and SMNVEV (reference sequence). Trimming took 6 bases from V and 1 from J, leaving 13 bases between them. CDR3 sequence (DNA): TGTGCCAGCAGATCGGCAGGGGGGTCCTACGAGCAGTACTTC. It encodes CASRSAGGSYEQYF.

The chain couples TRBV9 to TRBJ2-2; D call uncertain. V lost 1 base to trimming and J lost 1 base, with 8 bases between them. Germline V gene data show CDR1 as SGDLS and CDR2 as YYNGEE. The CDR3 runs 15 residues. DNA of the CDR3: TGTGCCAGCAGCGTACGCGAGATGAACACCGGGGAGCTGTTTTTT. It specifies CASSVREMNTGELFF.

The V call is TRBV10-1, the J call TRBJ2-1, with D possibly matching TRBD1 (6 bases). The CDR3 loop spans 15 amino acids. Germline CDR1 is WNHNN and CDR2 is SYGVQD (reference sequence). With 5 bases removed from V and 0 bases from J, the gap between germline ends came to 11 bases. This CDR3 reads CASSRQGSSYNEQFF. The CDR3 DNA reads TGCGCCAGCAGTCGGCAGGGGAGCTCCTACAATGAGCAGTTCTTC.

The V gene is TRBV27, the J gene TRBJ1-6; D might be TRBD1 (5 bases). Germline V lookup: CDR1 MNHEY, CDR2 SMNVEV (reference sequence). Trimming stripped 5 bases from V and 6 bases from J, with 20 bases between. This CDR3 is built from 17 residues. The CDR3 loop is CASSDQGLTGANSPLHF. The DNA of the CDR3 is TGTGCCAGCAGTGACCAGGGACTCACTGGGGCTAATTCACCCCTCCACTTT.

This chain connects TRBV5-1 to TRBJ1-2; perhaps TRBD1 as D (5 bases). V lost 3 bases, J lost 2 bases, and 8 bases lay in between. The CDR3 consists of 13 residues. Germline V gene sequence: CDR1 SGHRS, CDR2 YFSETQ. The CDR3 region is CASSSGPNYGYTF. The CDR3 region has the DNA TGCGCCAGCAGCTCAGGGCCGAACTATGGCTACACCTTC.

CDR3 amino acids: CASSPQGTPYEQYF. CDR3 coding DNA: TGTGCCAGCAGCCCGCAGGGAACTCCCTACGAGCAGTACTTC. The chain has TRBV11-3 and TRBJ2-7, with D maybe TRBD1 (5 bases). V was pared by 5 bases and J by 2 bases, with 13 bases between. Looked up from germline, CDR1 is SGHNT and CDR2 is YENEEA. The CDR3 sequence is 14 residues long.

The chain has TRBV4-3 and TRBJ2-1, with D possibly being TRBD1 (5 bases). The V gene's germline CDR1 is LGHNA and CDR2 YSLEER. The CDR3 loop spans 15 amino acids. The V gene lost 1 base and the J gene lost 4 bases, with 11 bases spanning the gap. The CDR3 nucleotides read TGCGCCAGCAGCCAAGTCGCAGACAGTTACAATGAGCAGTTCTTC. Translation: CASSQVADSYNEQFF.

The chain combines TRBV27 with TRBJ2-7; 7 bases map to TRBD2. The CDR3 contains 15 residues. Germline V lookup: CDR1 MNHEY, CDR2 SMNVEV (reference sequence). Trimming at V came to 3 bases and at J to 4 bases, leaving 9 bases not matched to a gene. The CDR3 reads CASSFNSLGGYEQYF. In DNA, the CDR3 is TGTGCCAGCAGTTTCAACAGCCTCGGGGGGTACGAGCAGTACTTC.

The rearrangement uses TRBV5-4 and TRBJ1-3; 8 bases are shared with TRBD1. The CDR3 is 17 residues long. J was trimmed by 4 bases and V by 4 bases; bases with no gene match: 13. Germline lookup yields CDR1 SGHNT and CDR2 YYREEE (reference sequence). CDR3 sequence: CASSVGTGRSSGNTIYF. The CDR3 DNA reads TGTGCCAGCAGCGTCGGGACAGGACGGTCCTCCGGAAACACCATATATTTT.

The chain links TRBV19 to TRBJ2-5, with a weak D call TRBD2 (5 bases). Trimming cost V 3 bases and J 5 bases, with 19 bases left between them. The CDR3 length is 16 residues. CDR1 LNHDA and CDR2 SQIVND come from the germline V gene (reference sequence). CDR3 coding DNA: TGTGCCAGTAGTATGCAGACATCCCCGAGAGGGGAGACCCAGTACTTC. Encoded protein: CASSMQTSPRGETQYF.

V is TRBV7-6 and J is TRBJ1-2; no reliable D call. V was pared by 2 bases and J by 8 bases, with 12 bases between. In germline, CDR1 is SGHVS, CDR2 FNYEAQ. The CDR3 contains 13 residues. For the CDR3, the DNA is TGTGCCAGCAGCTTAAGCGTTGGGTACGGCTACACCTTC. It encodes CASSLSVGYGYTF.

This clone was detected once. The V and J genes are TRBV15 and TRBJ2-3; TRBD2 matches at 8 bases. Germline assignment: CDR1 LNHNV and CDR2 YYDKDF (reference sequence). Trimming at V came to 3 bases and at J to 5 bases, leaving 7 bases not matched to a gene. The CDR3 covers 15 residues. As DNA, the CDR3 is TGTGCCACCAGCAGTCACGGGGGGGCCGGAGATACGCAGTATTTT. Translating gives CATSSHGGAGDTQYF.

The table lists this clone with a count of one. The chain carries TRBV6-1 and TRBJ1-5, with D possibly matching TRBD1 (6 bases). This CDR3 contains 16 residues. The germline V gene encodes CDR1 MNHNS and CDR2 SASEGT. V lost 6 bases to trimming and J lost 5 bases, with 20 bases between them. The CDR3 sequence: CASREHRANMDQPQHF. The CDR3 coding sequence is TGTGCCAGCAGGGAACACAGGGCAAATATGGATCAGCCCCAGCATTTT.

The chain links TRBV6-1 to TRBJ2-1; 10 positions agree with TRBD2. CDR1 and CDR2 (germline): MNHNS, SASEGT. The J segment lost 4 bases and the V segment lost 6 bases, leaving 6 bases of the junction unmatched. The CDR3 runs 15 residues. CDR3 loop: CASSRQAGGYNEQFF. The CDR3 coding sequence is TGTGCCAGCAGCCGACAAGCGGGGGGGTACAATGAGCAGTTCTTC.